The clone carrying this T cell receptor (beta chain) was counted many times. Its target is unknown. V trimming: 1 base; J trimming: 0 bases; junction bases outside the gene matches: 2. The CDR3 is made up of 16 amino acids. The germline V gene has CDR1 LGHDT and CDR2 YNNKEL (reference sequence). Library preparation (for TCRbeta) was performed with unique molecular identifiers. TCRdb re-analysed the PCR reads in MiXCR, keeping a single row per CDR3 protein. This sample yields roughly 500,000 distinct CDR3 sequences, of which roughly a tenth are seen a single time; 2% to 2.5% belongs to the top ten. The data stem from a study of T-cell reconstitution after alpha-beta-depleted transplantation in children. Study-wide results and limits: Alpha-beta T cells about two months after transplant reportedly derived from several hundred expanded graft clones.

Sequencing used PBMCs, obtained before TCRalphabeta/CD19-depleted stem cell transplant. The receptor was derived from a child aged 2-15 years with inherited bone marrow failure, due to receive a stem cell transplant. The chain combines TRBV3-1 with TRBJ2-3; 9 nucleotides match TRBD2. This CDR3 reads CASSQGSGRSTDTQYF. CDR3 nucleotide sequence: TGTGCCAGCAGCCAAGGGAGCGGGAGGAGCACAGATACGCAGTATTTT.